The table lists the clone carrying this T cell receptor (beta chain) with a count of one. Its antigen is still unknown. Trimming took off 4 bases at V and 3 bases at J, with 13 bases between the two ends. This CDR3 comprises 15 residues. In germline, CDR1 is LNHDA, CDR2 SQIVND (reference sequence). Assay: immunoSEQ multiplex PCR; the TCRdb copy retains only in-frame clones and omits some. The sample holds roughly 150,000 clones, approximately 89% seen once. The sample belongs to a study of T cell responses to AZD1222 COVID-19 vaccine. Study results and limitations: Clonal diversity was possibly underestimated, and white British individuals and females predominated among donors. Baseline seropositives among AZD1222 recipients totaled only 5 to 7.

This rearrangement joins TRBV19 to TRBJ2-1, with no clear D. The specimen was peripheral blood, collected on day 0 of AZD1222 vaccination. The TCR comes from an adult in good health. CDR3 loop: CASSTQPQSYNEQFF. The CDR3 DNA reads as TGTGCCAGTAGTACCCAACCACAGAGCTACAATGAGCAGTTCTTC.